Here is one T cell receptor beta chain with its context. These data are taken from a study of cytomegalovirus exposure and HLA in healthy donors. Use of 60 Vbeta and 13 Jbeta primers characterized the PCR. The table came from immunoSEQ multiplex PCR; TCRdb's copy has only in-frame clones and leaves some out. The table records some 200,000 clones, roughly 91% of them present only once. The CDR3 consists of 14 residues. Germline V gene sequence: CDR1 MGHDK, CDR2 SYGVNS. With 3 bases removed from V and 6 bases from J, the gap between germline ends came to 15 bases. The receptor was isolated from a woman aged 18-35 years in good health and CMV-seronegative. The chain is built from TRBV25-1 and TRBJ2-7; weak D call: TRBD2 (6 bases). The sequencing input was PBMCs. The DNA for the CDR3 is TGTGCCAGCAGTGAGGCAGGGACTCCCCGCGAGCAGTACTTC. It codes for CASSEAGTPREQYF.